The 7 T cell receptor beta chains below all came from one sample that was sequenced in a study of blood T cell repertoires in COVID-19. Profiling relied on immunoSEQ multiplex PCR, and the TCRdb table lists in-frame clones only, not all of them. The sample lists approximately 45,000 clones, approximately 90% occurring once. The material sequenced was peripheral blood. The receptors derive from a man between 40 and 49 years old with active COVID-19.

The V call is TRBV2, the J call TRBJ1-2, with D possibly being TRBD1 (5 bases). The V gene's germline CDR1 is SNHLY and CDR2 FYNNEI. This CDR3 is built from 12 residues. Trimming cost V 6 bases and J 2 bases, with 7 bases left between them. The CDR3 spells CASRTANYGYTF. The DNA of the CDR3 is TGTGCCAGCAGGACAGCCAACTATGGCTACACCTTC.

This clone was counted only a few times. The genes are TRBV3-1 (or the pseudogene TRBV3-2) and TRBJ1-2; D is undetermined. Trimming removed 0 bases from V and 4 bases from J, with 9 bases in between. The CDR3 contains 14 residues. CDR1 and CDR2 from the germline V gene are LGHDT and YNNKEL (reference sequence). Here the CDR3 reads CASSQETAPYGYTF. For the CDR3, the DNA is TGTGCCAGCAGCCAAGAAACAGCCCCCTATGGCTACACCTTC.

This chain uses TRBV5-1 with TRBJ1-1; a weak D match, TRBD1 (5 bases). The V gene's germline CDR1 is SGHRS and CDR2 YFSETQ. The CDR3 runs 15 residues. V was clipped by 2 bases and J by 0 bases, with 11 bases between them. CDR3 residues: CASSFKTGMNTEAFF. In DNA, the CDR3 is TGCGCCAGCAGCTTCAAAACAGGCATGAACACTGAAGCTTTCTTT.

The gene calls are TRBV28 and TRBJ1-4; the D gene is possibly TRBD1 (5 bases). Germline loops: CDR1 MDHEN, CDR2 SYDVKM. The length of the CDR3 is 15 residues. Trimming removed 4 bases at V and 1 base at J, with 10 bases between. DNA for the CDR3: TGTGCCAGCAGTTCACGGGGGGTAACTAATGAAAAACTGTTTTTT. Translation gives CASSSRGVTNEKLFF.

J is TRBJ1-1 and V is TRBV28, with D possibly matching TRBD1 (6 bases). Germline lookup yields CDR1 MDHEN and CDR2 SYDVKM. This CDR3 is built from 13 residues. The ends were cut back, 8 bases at V and 6 bases at J, with 16 bases in the middle. CDR3 amino acids: CASQGPSESEAFF. In nucleotides, the CDR3 is TGTGCCAGCCAGGGGCCCTCCGAGTCTGAAGCTTTCTTT.

The CDR3 region has the DNA TGTGCCAGCAGCCAGGGGAGCGGGAGCTGGGCAGATACGCAGTATTTT. It translates to CASSQGSGSWADTQYF. The chain combines TRBV9 with TRBJ2-3; TRBD2 aligns across 8 bases. The length of the CDR3 is 16 residues. V lost 4 bases, J lost 4 bases, and 11 bases stayed unmatched. CDR1 and CDR2 from the germline V gene are SGDLS and YYNGEE.

The chain links TRBV7-9 to TRBJ1-5, with unresolved D. The CDR3 length is 13 residues. V was clipped by 3 bases and J by 0 bases, with 3 bases between them. CDR1 and CDR2 (germline): SEHNR, FQNEAQ (reference sequence). DNA for the CDR3: TGTGCCAGCAGCTTTTATAGCAATCAGCCCCAGCATTTT. Amino acid sequence: CASSFYSNQPQHF.